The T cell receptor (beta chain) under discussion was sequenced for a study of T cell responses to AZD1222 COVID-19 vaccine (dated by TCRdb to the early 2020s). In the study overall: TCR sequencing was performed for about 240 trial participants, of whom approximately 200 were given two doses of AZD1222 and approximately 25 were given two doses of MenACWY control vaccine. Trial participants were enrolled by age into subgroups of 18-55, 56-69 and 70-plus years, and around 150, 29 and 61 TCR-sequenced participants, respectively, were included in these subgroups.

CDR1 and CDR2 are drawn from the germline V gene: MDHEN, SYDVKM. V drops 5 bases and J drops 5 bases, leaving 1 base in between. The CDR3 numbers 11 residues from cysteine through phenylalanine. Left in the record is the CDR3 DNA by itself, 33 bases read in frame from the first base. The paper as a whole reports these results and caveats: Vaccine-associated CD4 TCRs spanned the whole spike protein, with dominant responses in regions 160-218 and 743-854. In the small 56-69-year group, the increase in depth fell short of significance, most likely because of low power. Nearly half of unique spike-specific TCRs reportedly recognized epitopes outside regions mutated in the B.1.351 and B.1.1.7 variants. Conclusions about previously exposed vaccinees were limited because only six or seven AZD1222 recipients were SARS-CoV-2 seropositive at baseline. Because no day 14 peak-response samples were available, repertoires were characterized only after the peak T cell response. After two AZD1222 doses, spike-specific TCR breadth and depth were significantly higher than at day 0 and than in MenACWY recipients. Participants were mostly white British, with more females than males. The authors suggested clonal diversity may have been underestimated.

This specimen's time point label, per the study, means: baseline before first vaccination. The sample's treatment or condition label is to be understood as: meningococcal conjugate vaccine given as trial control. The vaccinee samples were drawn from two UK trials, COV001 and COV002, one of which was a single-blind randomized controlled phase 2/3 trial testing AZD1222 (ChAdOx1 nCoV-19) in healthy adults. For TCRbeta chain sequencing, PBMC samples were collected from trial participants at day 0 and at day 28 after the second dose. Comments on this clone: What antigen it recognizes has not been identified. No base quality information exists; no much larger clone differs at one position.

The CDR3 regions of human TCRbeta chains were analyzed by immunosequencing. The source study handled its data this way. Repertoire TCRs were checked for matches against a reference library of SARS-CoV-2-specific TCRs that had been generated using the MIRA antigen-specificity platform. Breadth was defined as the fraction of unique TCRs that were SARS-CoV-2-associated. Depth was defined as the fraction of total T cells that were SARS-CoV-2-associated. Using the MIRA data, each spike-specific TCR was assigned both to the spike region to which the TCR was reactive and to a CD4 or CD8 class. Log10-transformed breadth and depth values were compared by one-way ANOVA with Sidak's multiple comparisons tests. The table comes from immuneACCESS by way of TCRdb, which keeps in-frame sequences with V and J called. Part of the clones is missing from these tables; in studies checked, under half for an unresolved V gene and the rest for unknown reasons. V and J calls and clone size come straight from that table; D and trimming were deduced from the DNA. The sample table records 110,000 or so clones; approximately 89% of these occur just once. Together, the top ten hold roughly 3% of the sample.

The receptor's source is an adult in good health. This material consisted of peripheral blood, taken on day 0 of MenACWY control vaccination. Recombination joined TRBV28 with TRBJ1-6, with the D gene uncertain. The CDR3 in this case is CASSNNSPLHF. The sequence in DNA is TGTGCCAGCAGTAATAATTCACCCCTCCACTTT.